Sequencing of this T cell receptor (beta chain) was carried out in a study of vaccination effects on CD4 cells after COVID-19. Across the study: Each participant was given two doses of one vaccine (BNT162b2 or mRNA-1273). Study observations and caveats: After vaccination of healthy people, only 1 of 255 vaccine-induced clones cross-reacted with common cold coronaviruses. Among infection- and vaccine-induced clones, marked clonal contraction occurred late after vaccination.

Before any sequencing was done, the ViraFEST assay used viral peptide pools to expand antigen-specific CD4+ T cells. The culture ran for under eleven days, and then CD4+ T cells were isolated. Absence of prior SARS-CoV-2 infection characterized the vaccine recipients, who showed negative nucleocapsid antibodies. The authors exchanged half the medium for IL-2 medium on days 3 and 7. The repertoire was sequenced with immunoSEQ multiplex PCR; TCRdb's copy has only in-frame clones and lacks some. The sample lists about 55,000 clones; roughly 70% were seen once. Germline loops: CDR1 SGHDN, CDR2 FVKESK. V was shortened by 0 bases and J by 4 bases, with 6 bases between the two germline ends. CDR3 length: 13 residues. As to this clone: Its antigen is as yet unknown.

The rearrangement joins TRBV14 to TRBJ1-2; D unclear. The receptor was derived from a human donor who received a COVID-19 vaccine. The sequenced sample was CD4+ T cells from PBMCs cultured with SARS-CoV-2 spike peptides, obtained before COVID-19 vaccination. Written as DNA, the CDR3 is TGTGCCAGCAGCCAAGAACCGAGCTATGGCTACACCTTC. Its translation: CASSQEPSYGYTF.